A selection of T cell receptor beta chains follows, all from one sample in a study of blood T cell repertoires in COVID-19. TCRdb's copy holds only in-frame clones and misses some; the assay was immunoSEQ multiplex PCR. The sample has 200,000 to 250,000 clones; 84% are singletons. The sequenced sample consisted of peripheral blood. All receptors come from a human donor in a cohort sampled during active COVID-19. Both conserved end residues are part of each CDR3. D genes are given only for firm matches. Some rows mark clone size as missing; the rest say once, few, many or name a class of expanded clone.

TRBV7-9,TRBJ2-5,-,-,CASSSGEETQYF,TGTGCCAGCAGCTCGGGGGAGGAGACCCAGTACTTC
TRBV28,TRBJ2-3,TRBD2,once,CASSPAGSRDTQYF,TGTGCCAGCAGTCCAGCGGGAAGTAGGGATACGCAGTATTTT
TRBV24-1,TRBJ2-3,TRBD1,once,CATSDRSLGQGEDTQYF,TGTGCCACCAGTGACCGCTCCCTGGGACAGGGGGAAGATACGCAGTATTTT
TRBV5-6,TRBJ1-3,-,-,CASSLERHSGNTIYF,TGTGCCAGCAGCTTGGAGCGGCACTCTGGAAACACCATATATTTT
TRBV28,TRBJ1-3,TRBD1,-,CASSTQGARGNTIYF,TGTGCCAGCAGTACGCAGGGGGCGCGAGGAAACACCATATATTTT
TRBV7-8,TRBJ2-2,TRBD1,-,CASSQTGGASEGELFF,TGTGCCAGCAGCCAAACAGGGGGCGCGTCGGAGGGGGAGCTGTTTTTT
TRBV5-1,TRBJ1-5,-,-,CASSPAGDQPQHF,TGCGCCAGCAGCCCCGCCGGGGATCAGCCCCAGCATTTT
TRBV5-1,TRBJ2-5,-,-,CASSVWGGRETQYF,TGCGCCAGCAGCGTCTGGGGGGGGCGTGAGACCCAGTACTTC
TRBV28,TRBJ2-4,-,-,CASSLRVAKNIQYF,TGTGCCAGCAGTCTCAGGGTAGCCAAAAACATTCAGTACTTC
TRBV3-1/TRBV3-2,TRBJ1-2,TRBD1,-,CASSQWVLGQVDGGYTF,TGTGCCAGCAGCCAATGGGTCTTAGGACAGGTCGATGGTGGCTACACCTTC
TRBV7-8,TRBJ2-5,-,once,CASSPTRTDQETQYF,TGTGCCAGCAGCCCAACTCGGACAGACCAAGAGACCCAGTACTTC
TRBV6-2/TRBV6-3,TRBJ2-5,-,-,CASSYVAETQYF,TGTGCCAGCAGTTATGTCGCGGAGACCCAGTACTTC
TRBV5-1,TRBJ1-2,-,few,CASSWGTYSYGYTF,TGCGCCAGCAGCTGGGGGACTTACAGCTATGGCTACACCTTC
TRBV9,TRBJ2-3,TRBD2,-,CASRLNPSGVADTQYF,TGTGCCAGCAGGTTGAATCCTAGCGGGGTGGCAGATACGCAGTATTTT
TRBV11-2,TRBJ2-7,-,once,CASSLTFRSYEQYF,TGTGCCAGCAGCTTAACTTTCCGCTCCTACGAGCAGTACTTC
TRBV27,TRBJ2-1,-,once,CASSFGDEQFF,TGTGCCAGCAGTTTCGGTGATGAGCAGTTCTTC
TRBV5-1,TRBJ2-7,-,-,CASSSRQAPYEQYF,TGCGCCAGCAGCTCCCGACAGGCCCCCTACGAGCAGTACTTC
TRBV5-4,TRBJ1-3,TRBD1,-,CASSGQGALSGNTIYF,TGTGCCAGCAGCGGACAGGGTGCCCTCTCTGGAAACACCATATATTTT
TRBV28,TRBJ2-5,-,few,CASSLPGDGTQYF,TGTGCCAGCAGTTTACCGGGGGATGGGACCCAGTACTTC
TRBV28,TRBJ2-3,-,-,CASSLIGGEDTQYF,TGTGCCAGCAGTTTAATCGGGGGAGAAGATACGCAGTATTTT
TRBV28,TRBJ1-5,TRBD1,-,CASSWDRDSNQPQHF,TGTGCCAGCAGTTGGGACAGGGATAGCAATCAGCCCCAGCATTTT
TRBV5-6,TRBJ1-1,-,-,CASSLRGMGTEAFF,TGTGCCAGCAGCTTGAGGGGAATGGGCACTGAAGCTTTCTTT
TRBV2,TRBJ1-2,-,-,CASSEGLGRPGVFGYTF,TGTGCCAGCAGTGAGGGTCTGGGCAGACCCGGGGTTTTTGGCTACACCTTC
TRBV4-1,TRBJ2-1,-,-,CASSHYGQPYNEQFF,TGCGCCAGCAGCCACTATGGACAGCCATACAATGAGCAGTTCTTC
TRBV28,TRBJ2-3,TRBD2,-,CASSPGGAGVRDTQYF,TGTGCCAGCAGTCCCGGGGGGGCGGGAGTGAGAGATACGCAGTATTTT
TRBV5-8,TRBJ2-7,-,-,CASSHATGGYEQYF,TGTGCCAGCAGCCACGCGACAGGAGGCTACGAGCAGTACTTC
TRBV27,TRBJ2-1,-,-,CASGAFRSSYNEQFF,TGTGCCAGCGGAGCCTTTCGGAGCTCCTACAATGAGCAGTTCTTC
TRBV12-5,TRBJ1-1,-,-,CASGIITEAFF,TGTGCTAGTGGTATAATCACTGAAGCTTTCTTT
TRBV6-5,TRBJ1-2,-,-,CASSYSEGSYGYTF,TGTGCCAGCAGTTACTCGGAGGGATCCTATGGCTACACCTTC
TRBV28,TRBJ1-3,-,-,CASSLDGGLTGNTIYF,TGTGCCAGCAGTTTAGACGGGGGGCTTACAGGAAACACCATATATTTT
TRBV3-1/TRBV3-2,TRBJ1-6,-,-,CASSQGPVYSPLHF,TGTGCCAGCAGCCAAGGTCCAGTATATTCACCCCTCCACTTT
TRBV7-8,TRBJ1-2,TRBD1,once,CASSPGQSYGYTF,TGTGCCAGCAGCCCGGGACAGAGCTATGGCTACACCTTC
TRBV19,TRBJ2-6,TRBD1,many,CASSSPAPKTGVSGANVLTF,TGTGCCAGTAGTAGCCCTGCACCCAAGACAGGGGTATCTGGGGCCAACGTCCTGACTTTC
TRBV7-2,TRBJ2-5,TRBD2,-,CASSYQAGGETQYF,TGTGCCAGCAGCTATCAAGCGGGAGGAGAGACCCAGTACTTC
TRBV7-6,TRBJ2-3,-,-,CASSPSTHTDTQYF,TGTGCCAGCAGCCCCTCGACTCACACAGATACGCAGTATTTT
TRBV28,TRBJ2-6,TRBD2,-,CASSSAGGSGANVLTF,TGTGCCAGCAGTTCGGCGGGGGGCTCTGGGGCCAACGTCCTGACTTTC
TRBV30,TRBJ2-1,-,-,CAWRIARNEQFF,TGTGCCTGGAGGATAGCGAGGAATGAGCAGTTCTTC
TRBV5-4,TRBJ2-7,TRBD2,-,CASSLSSGRYEQYF,TGTGCCAGCAGCTTGTCTAGCGGGAGGTACGAGCAGTACTTC
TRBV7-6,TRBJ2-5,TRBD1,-,CASSFLDRLTETQYF,TGTGCCAGCAGCTTTTTGGACAGGTTAACGGAGACCCAGTACTTC
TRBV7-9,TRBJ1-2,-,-,CASSLARVYGYTF,TGTGCCAGCAGCTTAGCCCGGGTCTATGGCTACACCTTC
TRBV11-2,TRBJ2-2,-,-,CASSLFRGDSAGELFF,TGTGCCAGCAGCTTATTTCGCGGGGATTCGGCCGGGGAGCTGTTTTTT
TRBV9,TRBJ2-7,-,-,CASSVRESYEQYF,TGTGCCAGCAGCGTACGAGAGTCCTACGAGCAGTACTTC
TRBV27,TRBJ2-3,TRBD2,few,CASSLTTTGGTQYF,TGTGCCAGCAGTTTGACTACAACGGGGGGTACGCAGTATTTT
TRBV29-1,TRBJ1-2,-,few,CSVSRDTVYGYTF,TGCAGCGTGAGCCGAGACACGGTCTATGGCTACACCTTC
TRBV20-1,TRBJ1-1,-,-,CSARQATEAFF,TGCAGTGCTAGACAGGCCACTGAAGCTTTCTTT
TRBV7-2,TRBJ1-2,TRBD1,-,CASSSRTGGGYGYTF,TGTGCCAGCAGCTCACGGACAGGAGGGGGCTATGGCTACACCTTC
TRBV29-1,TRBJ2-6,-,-,CSAWDTGSGANVLTF,TGCAGCGCTTGGGACACCGGCTCTGGGGCCAACGTCCTGACTTTC
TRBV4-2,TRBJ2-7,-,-,CASSQVAVTPTYEQYF,TGTGCCAGCAGCCAAGTAGCGGTTACCCCGACCTACGAGCAGTACTTC
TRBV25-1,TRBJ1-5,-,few,CASSSGGSNQPQHF,TGTGCCAGCAGTTCTGGGGGGAGCAATCAGCCCCAGCATTTT
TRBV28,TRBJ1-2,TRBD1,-,CASSLGQGVGYTF,TGTGCCAGCAGTCTCGGACAGGGGGTTGGCTACACCTTC